Listed below are T cell receptor beta chains from one sample, sequenced in a study of CD8+ T cells in alopecia areata. Sequenced by immunoSEQ multiplex PCR; TCRdb stores in-frame clones only, minus some. The repertoire includes some 120,000 clones, 47% of them detected once, and about 10% sits in the top ten. The sequencing input was NKG2D-low CD8+ T cells sorted from blood. These TCRs come from a human donor with alopecia areata. CDR3s include the opening cysteine and the closing phenylalanine or tryptophan. The D gene is left open where the match is weak. Not every row has a clone size; where given, it reads once, few, many or a size class.

>TRBV20-1|.|.|TRBJ2-3
CSARVRASQYF
TGCAGTGCTAGAGTACGGGCATCGCAGTATTTT
>TRBV11-2|.|.|TRBJ2-7
CASSFSGFGEQYF
TGTGCCAGCAGCTTTTCAGGGTTCGGCGAGCAGTACTTC
>TRBV5-4|.|TRBD1|TRBJ2-5
CASRIQGVGETQYF
TGTGCCAGCAGAATACAGGGGGTAGGAGAGACCCAGTACTTC
>TRBV25-1|.|.|TRBJ1-2
CASSEVGDDYTF
TGTGCCAGCAGTGAAGTCGGGGATGACTACACCTTC
>TRBV5-1|.|.|TRBJ2-4
CASSLAGLPSIQYF
TGCGCCAGCAGCTTGGCTGGACTGCCAAGTATTCAGTACTTC
>TRBV29-1|.|.|TRBJ2-7
CSAEGESYEQYF
TGCAGCGCCGAGGGGGAATCCTACGAGCAGTACTTC
>TRBV5-6|.|.|TRBJ2-1
CASSKQANEQFF
TGTGCCAGCAGCAAGCAGGCCAATGAGCAGTTCTTC
>TRBV29-1|.|TRBD2|TRBJ2-1
CSVDGVGLAGGNEQFF
TGCAGCGTTGATGGCGTGGGACTAGCGGGGGGGAATGAGCAGTTCTTC
>TRBV4-2|.|.|TRBJ2-5
CASSQESSDPTQYF
TGTGCCAGCAGCCAAGAGAGTAGCGACCCGACCCAGTACTTC
>TRBV21-1|.|.|TRBJ2-5
CASSKVQTSYETQYF
TGTGCCAGCAGCAAAGTGCAGACTAGCTACGAGACCCAGTACTTC
>TRBV27|.|TRBD1|TRBJ1-5
CASGTGPQHF
TGTGCCAGCGGGACAGGGCCTCAGCATTTT
>TRBV30|.|TRBD1|TRBJ1-2
CAADRGHGYTF
TGTGCCGCTGACAGGGGGCACGGCTACACCTTC
>TRBV25-1|.|.|TRBJ2-7
CASSARGAYEQYF
TGTGCCAGCAGTGCAAGGGGCGCCTACGAGCAGTACTTC
>TRBV29-1|.|TRBD1|TRBJ1-2
CSGQGARNYGYTF
TGCAGCGGACAGGGGGCCCGGAACTATGGCTACACCTTC
>TRBV29-1|few|.|TRBJ2-7
CSVEAYYEQYF
TGCAGCGTTGAGGCTTACTACGAGCAGTACTTC
>TRBV30|few|TRBD1|TRBJ2-4
CAWWTGHIQYF
TGTGCCTGGTGGACAGGACACATTCAGTACTTC
>TRBV20-1|.|.|TRBJ2-3
CSAISMGAQYF
TGCAGTGCTATTTCGATGGGAGCGCAGTATTTT
>TRBV29-1|.|.|TRBJ1-1
CSVALDPTGNTEAFF
TGCAGCGTCGCATTAGACCCGACAGGGAACACTGAAGCTTTCTTT
>TRBV4-1|.|.|TRBJ1-1
CASSQEPGNTEAFF
TGCGCCAGCAGCCAAGAGCCAGGGAACACTGAAGCTTTCTTT
>TRBV27|few|.|TRBJ2-7
CASSLHRALEQYF
TGTGCCAGCAGTCTGCACCGGGCCCTCGAGCAGTACTTC
>TRBV30|once|.|TRBJ1-1
CAWSSDPEAFF
TGTGCCTGGAGTAGCGACCCCGAAGCTTTCTTT
>TRBV23-1|once|.|TRBJ2-7
CASSQTRTDSYEQYF
TGCGCCAGCAGTCAAACGAGGACAGATTCCTACGAGCAGTACTTC
>TRBV4-1|.|TRBD2|TRBJ2-1
CASSPSNGGGYNEQFF
TGCGCCAGCAGCCCCTCCAACGGCGGGGGGTACAATGAGCAGTTCTTC